This entry lists 6 T cell receptor beta chains sequenced from one sample in a study of T cells in localized non-small cell lung cancer. TCRdb keeps only in-frame clones here, not all; method: immunoSEQ multiplex PCR. The sample lists roughly 26,000 clones; around nine tenths were seen once. Sequences were derived from peripheral blood, sampled before any cancer treatment. The receptors stem from an older female donor with stage II squamous cell lung carcinoma.

This chain links TRBV28 with TRBJ2-1, with D unclear. Germline CDR1 is MDHEN and CDR2 is SYDVKM. Trimming took 3 bases from V and 5 from J, leaving 14 bases between them. This CDR3 contains 15 residues. The chain's CDR3 is CASSFRSRAHNEQFF. CDR3 DNA: TGTGCCAGCAGTTTCAGATCCCGGGCCCACAATGAGCAGTTCTTC.

This clone was picked up one time. The V call is TRBV30, the J call TRBJ1-6; 9 bases match TRBD1. From germline, CDR1 is GTSNPN and CDR2 SVGIG (reference sequence). The CDR3 has 13 residues. V dropped 7 bases and J dropped 7; count of bases not matched to a gene: 5. This chain's CDR3 is CAFSGTGNSPLHF. The CDR3 nucleotides read TGTGCCTTCTCCGGGACAGGGAATTCACCCCTCCACTTT.

J is TRBJ2-1 and V is TRBV27; D possibly corresponds to TRBD2 (5 bases). This CDR3 is built from 15 residues. With 7 bases removed from V and 7 bases from J, the gap between germline ends came to 20 bases. Germline lookup yields CDR1 MNHEY and CDR2 SMNVEV (reference sequence). CDR3 loop: CASNQELGLPNEQFF. DNA for the CDR3: TGTGCCAGCAATCAAGAACTAGGTTTACCTAATGAGCAGTTCTTC.

The genes are TRBV6-4 and TRBJ2-3; 11 positions agree with TRBD2. The CDR3 has 16 residues. The V gene's germline CDR1 is MRHNA and CDR2 SNTAGT. The trim removed 5 bases at V and 5 bases at J, leaving 9 bases unmatched. The CDR3, as DNA: TGTGCCAGCAGTCCACTTACTAGCGGGGGCCGAGATACGCAGTATTTT. This encodes CASSPLTSGGRDTQYF.

J is TRBJ1-1 and V is TRBV11-2, with TRBD1 as a possible D gene (6 bases). Trimming stripped 0 bases from V and 4 bases from J, with 24 bases between. Germline V gene lookup returns CDR1 SGHAT and CDR2 FQNNGV. The CDR3 has 19 residues. The CDR3 is CASSLDYFFSSWGLTEAFF. In nucleotides, the CDR3 is TGTGCCAGCAGCTTAGATTATTTCTTTTCGTCCTGGGGGCTCACTGAAGCTTTCTTT. The full variable domain, its missing parts supplied by reference TRBV11-2 and TRBJ1-1, is EAGVAQSPRYKIIEKRQSVAFWCNPISGHATLYWYQQILGQGPKLLIQFQNNGVVDDSQLPKDRFSAERLKGVDSTLKIQPAKLEDSAVYLCASSLDYFFSSWGLTEAFFGQGTRLTVV.

The V call is TRBV11-3, the J call TRBJ1-1, with D maybe TRBD1 (6 bases). Germline assignment: CDR1 SGHNT and CDR2 YENEEA. The V and J ends lost 1 base and 1 base respectively, with 10 bases between them. The CDR3 sequence is 15 residues long. The CDR3 protein is CASSLGQGTNTEAFF. As DNA, the CDR3 is TGTGCCAGCAGCTTAGGTCAGGGGACGAACACTGAAGCTTTCTTT.